There are many counts of the clone carrying this T cell receptor beta chain. What it binds is unknown. The data belong to a study of T-cell memory formation after mild COVID-19. Regarding the study as a whole: Among clones peaking at day 37 in the second wave, SARS-CoV-2 specificity remained unconfirmed.

CDR1 and CDR2 (germline): SGHRS, YFSETQ. CDR3 size: 14 residues. The V segment lost 1 base and the J segment 4 bases; nucleotides outside the gene matches: 4. TCR alpha and TCR beta cDNA libraries with sample barcodes and UMIs came from 5'RACE using constant-segment primers. TCRdb fed the 5' RACE reads into MiXCR, producing one record per CDR3 protein. The table shows roughly 580,000 distinct CDR3 sequences, with more than 15% occurring only once. The chain links TRBV5-1 to TRBJ2-7; 8 positions match TRBD2. The clonotype was recovered from an adult woman who had mild COVID-19 (a few samples of this study predate the infection). Cell type and time point are not known. Sequencing was performed on PBMCs or a T cell subset sorted from them (not recorded which). CDR3 region: CASSLSSGVYEQYF. The CDR3 DNA is TGCGCCAGCAGCTTGAGTAGCGGGGTTTACGAGCAGTACTTC.